This T cell receptor (beta chain) is drawn from a study of blood T cells in healthy people across ages. PCR was performed a second time for about 7 to 12 cycles using a sample-barcoded 5' primer and a J-beta primer mix. One entry per CDR3 protein results from TCRdb running MiXCR on the 5' RACE reads. The repertoire holds nearly 1 million distinct CDR3 sequences, with just over 50% as singletons. Germline-derived CDR1 and CDR2 are SEHNR and FQNEAQ (reference sequence). There are 15 residues in the CDR3. The germline V and J ends were trimmed by 6 bases and 0 bases, with 12 bases remaining between them.

V is TRBV7-9 and J is TRBJ1-5; D is ambiguous. The sequence came from a woman in her sixties in good health. Specimen: blood. The CDR3 region is CASSIGEYSNQPQHF. The CDR3 DNA reads TGTGCCAGCAGTATAGGCGAATATAGCAATCAGCCCCAGCATTTT.